A selection of T cell receptor beta chains follows, all from one sample in a study of T cells after yellow fever vaccination. TCRdb fed the 5' RACE reads into MiXCR, producing one record per CDR3 protein. The sample has 25,000 or so distinct CDR3 sequences; roughly 4.5% are singletons. Sequencing was performed on PBMCs, either bulk or a sorted T-cell subset (CD4+, CD8+, memory, or dextramer-sorted; not recorded which), taken on the day of the yellow fever booster vaccination. The receptor set was obtained from a man aged 18 to 29 who received the YFV17D yellow fever vaccine. Both conserved end residues are part of each CDR3. D genes are given only for firm matches. Not every row has a clone size; where given, it reads once, few, many or a size class.

clone size: many; J gene: TRBJ2-5; V gene: TRBV7-9; D gene: NA; CDR3 protein: CASSPRDLEGETQYF; CDR3 DNA: TGTGCCAGCAGCCCTCGGGACCTAGAGGGGGAGACCCAGTACTTC
clone size: many; J gene: TRBJ1-6; V gene: TRBV11-2; D gene: TRBD1; CDR3 protein: CASSRQGPTNSPLHF; CDR3 DNA: TGTGCCAGCAGCAGACAGGGGCCTACCAATTCACCCCTCCACTTT
clone size: many; J gene: TRBJ2-7; V gene: TRBV6-2/TRBV6-3; D gene: TRBD2; CDR3 protein: CASSSPASGAYEQYF; CDR3 DNA: TGTGCCAGCAGTTCCCCCGCTAGCGGAGCCTACGAGCAGTACTTC
clone size: many; J gene: TRBJ2-1; V gene: TRBV29-1; D gene: NA; CDR3 protein: CSVLDSGYNEQFF; CDR3 DNA: TGCAGCGTCCTGGACTCGGGATACAATGAGCAGTTCTTC
clone size: few; J gene: TRBJ2-5; V gene: TRBV5-4; D gene: TRBD2; CDR3 protein: CASSLNGGAFETQYF; CDR3 DNA: TGTGCCAGCAGCTTGAACGGGGGGGCCTTTGAGACCCAGTACTTC
clone size: NA; J gene: TRBJ1-5; V gene: TRBV28; D gene: NA; CDR3 protein: CASSLPGGFVQPQHF; CDR3 DNA: TGTGCCAGCAGTTTGCCCGGGGGTTTCGTCCAGCCCCAGCATTTT
clone size: medium-sized; J gene: TRBJ1-1; V gene: TRBV7-8; D gene: NA; CDR3 protein: CASSSYSVKPEAFF; CDR3 DNA: TGTGCCAGCAGCTCCTACAGCGTAAAACCTGAAGCTTTCTTT
clone size: many; J gene: TRBJ2-3; V gene: TRBV7-2; D gene: TRBD2; CDR3 protein: CASSSRASGGRLTDTQYF; CDR3 DNA: TGTGCCAGCAGCTCTCGGGCTAGCGGGGGCCGCCTCACAGATACGCAGTATTTT
clone size: few; J gene: TRBJ2-7; V gene: TRBV5-4; D gene: TRBD1; CDR3 protein: CASTSGGGSYEQYF; CDR3 DNA: TGTGCCAGCACCTCAGGGGGCGGTTCCTACGAGCAGTACTTC
clone size: many; J gene: TRBJ2-2; V gene: TRBV12-3/TRBV12-4; D gene: NA; CDR3 protein: CASSPSGGEINTGELFF; CDR3 DNA: TGTGCCAGCAGTCCCTCAGGGGGGGAGATCAACACCGGGGAGCTGTTTTTT
clone size: many; J gene: TRBJ1-4; V gene: TRBV4-3; D gene: TRBD1; CDR3 protein: CASSQERGPSYATNEKLFF; CDR3 DNA: TGCGCCAGCAGCCAAGAAAGGGGGCCCTCCTATGCAACTAATGAAAAACTGTTTTTT
clone size: NA; J gene: TRBJ1-1; V gene: TRBV6-2/TRBV6-3; D gene: NA; CDR3 protein: CASSLSVTEAFF; CDR3 DNA: TGTGCCAGCAGTTTAAGCGTCACTGAAGCTTTCTTT
clone size: many; J gene: TRBJ1-1; V gene: TRBV5-1; D gene: NA; CDR3 protein: CASSFAGVGTEAFF; CDR3 DNA: TGCGCCAGCAGCTTTGCTGGGGTTGGCACTGAAGCTTTCTTT
clone size: many; J gene: TRBJ2-2; V gene: TRBV6-2/TRBV6-3; D gene: NA; CDR3 protein: CASSAFWAANTGELFF; CDR3 DNA: TGTGCCAGCAGTGCCTTTTGGGCAGCGAACACCGGGGAGCTGTTTTTT
clone size: many; J gene: TRBJ2-1; V gene: TRBV29-1; D gene: NA; CDR3 protein: CSVDLGLYNEQFF; CDR3 DNA: TGCAGCGTTGACTTGGGGCTCTACAATGAGCAGTTCTTC
clone size: many; J gene: TRBJ2-3; V gene: TRBV7-2; D gene: TRBD2; CDR3 protein: CASTAGLAYTQYF; CDR3 DNA: TGTGCCAGCACCGCTGGACTAGCGTATACGCAGTATTTT
clone size: many; J gene: TRBJ2-1; V gene: TRBV10-3; D gene: NA; CDR3 protein: CAIMEHLSYNEQFF; CDR3 DNA: TGTGCCATCATGGAACACCTCTCCTACAATGAGCAGTTCTTC
clone size: many; J gene: TRBJ2-5; V gene: TRBV10-3; D gene: TRBD2; CDR3 protein: CAISEGSGGRHQETQYF; CDR3 DNA: TGTGCCATCAGTGAGGGTAGCGGGGGGCGACACCAAGAGACCCAGTACTTC
clone size: many; J gene: TRBJ1-4; V gene: TRBV2; D gene: NA; CDR3 protein: CASSRRMGGDGEKLFF; CDR3 DNA: TGTGCCAGCAGTCGAAGGATGGGAGGGGATGGTGAAAAACTGTTTTTT
clone size: many; J gene: TRBJ1-2; V gene: TRBV5-4; D gene: TRBD1; CDR3 protein: CASSLQGADGYTF; CDR3 DNA: TGTGCCAGCAGCTTACAGGGGGCTGATGGCTACACCTTC
clone size: many; J gene: TRBJ2-1; V gene: TRBV29-1; D gene: NA; CDR3 protein: CSVVGLSYNEQFF; CDR3 DNA: TGCAGCGTTGTGGGGCTATCTTACAATGAGCAGTTCTTC
clone size: many; J gene: TRBJ2-4; V gene: TRBV7-2; D gene: NA; CDR3 protein: CASSLAGPRDIQYF; CDR3 DNA: TGTGCCAGCAGCTTAGCAGGCCCTCGGGACATTCAGTACTTC
clone size: many; J gene: TRBJ2-5; V gene: TRBV6-1; D gene: NA; CDR3 protein: CASSDPGQGRQETQYF; CDR3 DNA: TGTGCCAGCAGTGATCCGGGGCAGGGGAGGCAAGAGACCCAGTACTTC
clone size: many; J gene: TRBJ2-3; V gene: TRBV5-6; D gene: NA; CDR3 protein: CASSFETLLTDTQYF; CDR3 DNA: TGTGCCAGCAGCTTTGAGACACTACTTACAGATACGCAGTATTTT
clone size: once; J gene: TRBJ1-5; V gene: TRBV7-2; D gene: NA; CDR3 protein: CASSPGTSFSQPQHF; CDR3 DNA: TGTGCCAGCAGCCCCGGGACTAGCTTCTCTCAGCCCCAGCATTTT
clone size: many; J gene: TRBJ1-1; V gene: TRBV7-2; D gene: NA; CDR3 protein: CASSLTWRDTEAFF; CDR3 DNA: TGTGCCAGCAGCTTAACATGGAGGGACACTGAAGCTTTCTTT
clone size: many; J gene: TRBJ2-2; V gene: TRBV7-2; D gene: NA; CDR3 protein: CASSRDPTNTGELFF; CDR3 DNA: TGTGCCAGCAGCAGGGACCCCACGAACACCGGGGAGCTGTTTTTT
clone size: many; J gene: TRBJ2-3; V gene: TRBV20-1; D gene: TRBD2; CDR3 protein: CSASRGTSGGGTDTQYF; CDR3 DNA: TGCAGTGCTAGTAGAGGTACCAGCGGGGGGGGCACAGATACGCAGTATTTT
clone size: many; J gene: TRBJ2-5; V gene: TRBV12-3/TRBV12-4; D gene: NA; CDR3 protein: CASRWDTLVGTQYF; CDR3 DNA: TGTGCCAGCAGATGGGACACTTTGGTTGGGACCCAGTACTTC
clone size: many; J gene: TRBJ2-1; V gene: TRBV7-2; D gene: NA; CDR3 protein: CASSLGRGLRPFF; CDR3 DNA: TGTGCCAGCAGCTTAGGCAGGGGACTACGTCCGTTCTTC
clone size: few; J gene: TRBJ2-3; V gene: TRBV10-3; D gene: NA; CDR3 protein: CAISLGGLRAGRADTQYF; CDR3 DNA: TGTGCCATCAGCCTGGGGGGGCTTCGAGCGGGGAGGGCGGATACGCAGTATTTT
clone size: many; J gene: TRBJ2-3; V gene: TRBV28; D gene: TRBD1; CDR3 protein: CASSFPGTASTDTQYF; CDR3 DNA: TGTGCCAGCAGTTTTCCCGGGACAGCTAGCACAGATACGCAGTATTTT
clone size: few; J gene: TRBJ1-1; V gene: TRBV9; D gene: NA; CDR3 protein: CASSVGVALNTEAFF; CDR3 DNA: TGTGCCAGCAGCGTAGGAGTGGCCCTGAACACTGAAGCTTTCTTT
clone size: many; J gene: TRBJ2-1; V gene: TRBV7-9; D gene: TRBD2; CDR3 protein: CASSLGMDGTSSYNEQFF; CDR3 DNA: TGTGCCAGCAGCTTAGGGATGGACGGGACTAGCTCCTACAATGAGCAGTTCTTC
clone size: many; J gene: TRBJ1-1; V gene: TRBV29-1; D gene: NA; CDR3 protein: CSVEDGGAEAFF; CDR3 DNA: TGCAGCGTTGAAGACGGTGGGGCTGAAGCTTTCTTT
clone size: many; J gene: TRBJ2-1; V gene: TRBV6-2/TRBV6-3; D gene: NA; CDR3 protein: CASSYSAGPLVNEQFF; CDR3 DNA: TGTGCCAGCAGTTACTCTGCGGGCCCCCTGGTCAATGAGCAGTTCTTC
clone size: many; J gene: TRBJ1-4; V gene: TRBV28; D gene: TRBD1; CDR3 protein: CASSTTGVTNEKLFF; CDR3 DNA: TGTGCCAGCAGTACCACAGGGGTAACTAATGAAAAACTGTTTTTT
clone size: many; J gene: TRBJ2-2; V gene: TRBV5-1; D gene: TRBD2; CDR3 protein: CASSHGLAYTGELFF; CDR3 DNA: TGCGCCAGCAGCCATGGACTAGCTTACACCGGGGAGCTGTTTTTT
clone size: many; J gene: TRBJ2-2; V gene: TRBV7-9; D gene: NA; CDR3 protein: CASSIQETGELFF; CDR3 DNA: TGTGCCAGCAGCATCCAAGAGACCGGGGAGCTGTTTTTT